Included here is one TCR beta chain sequence, with context. This clonotype has just a few counts. Its target antigen remains unknown. No clone much larger than this one lies a single base away; base qualities are absent. The data were taken from a study of T cell repertoires in cytomegalovirus infection (dated 2019 in TCRdb). With regard to the full study: Donor HLA type was relevant to the analysis, because carriage of CMV infection together with the matching HLA type was indicated by public TCR beta signatures. The study at large found these results: In both this cohort and an independent cohort of over 350 donors, the cumulative frequency of public TCR beta family members distinguished carriers of CMV infection plus the relevant HLA type. In the ex vivo response, HLA-C-restricted CMV-specific TCR beta clonotypes were dominant, and in two of eight donors the single most frequent clonotype came from this HLA-C-restricted group.

Inclusive of the bounding cysteine and phenylalanine, the CDR3 is 13 residues long. Left in the record is the CDR3 DNA by itself, 39 bases read in frame from the first base. V is shortened by 8 bases, J by 4 bases, and the region joining them spans 11 bases. Sequencing relied on an Illumina HiSeq 1500. TCRdb redid the processing of the public reads, applying fastp at Q25 and MiXCR, and retained in-frame beta chains. Every distinct CDR3 protein forms one entry, paired with its most common genes and DNA. This sample comprises under 800,000 distinct CDR3 sequences, 20% to 30% of them detected only once. In total, the top ten clones hold roughly 8% of the sample.

The specimen was CD8+ T cells from PBMCs. The chain employs TRBV12-3 or TRBV12-4 and TRBJ2-2; the D gene remains uncertain. The sequence derives from a human donor in good health (CMV status not recorded). Some clones in this sample may be carry-over from other donors' samples. Here is the DNA: TGTGCCAGCCCAGATAGGGTCACCGGGGAGCTGTTTTTT. Its product reads: CASPDRVTGELFF.